The next 16 T cell receptor beta chains were all read from a single sample in a study of CD8 T cells in Susac syndrome. About 0.45 to 1 ug RNA was reverse transcribed with random hexamers. TCRdb independently ran MiXCR on the immunoSEQ multiplex PCR reads; one entry per CDR3 protein. The repertoire consists of 150,000 to 200,000 distinct CDR3 sequences, with roughly 94% occurring once and the leading ten covering about 0.094%. The sample comprised CD4+ T cells from PBMCs. All receptors derive from a human donor with multiple sclerosis.

CDR3 coding DNA: TGTGCCATCAGTGAGGGAGGGCAAGAGACCCAGTACTTC. This translates into CAISEGGQETQYF. The V call is TRBV10-3, the J call TRBJ2-5; D may be TRBD2 (6 bases). V dropped 2 bases and J dropped 2 bases, with 6 bases sitting between them. The CDR3 runs to 13 residues. CDR1 is ENHRY and CDR2 is SYGVKD in the germline V gene.

The rearrangement uses TRBV29-1 and TRBJ2-7, with D uncertain. Trimming pared 4 bases from V and 0 bases from J, leaving 7 bases between. The CDR3 is made up of 12 amino acids. CDR1 SQVTM and CDR2 ANQGSEA come from the germline V gene. CDR3 sequence (DNA): TGCAGCGTTGTCGTTAGCTCCTACGAGCAGTACTTC. Protein sequence: CSVVVSSYEQYF.

The rearrangement links TRBV29-1 to TRBJ1-1; TRBD1 aligns across 9 bases. The V and J ends lost 7 bases and 1 base, in that order; junction bases with no gene match: 7. This CDR3 is 14 amino acids long. Looked up from germline, CDR1 is SQVTM and CDR2 is ANQGSEA. CDR3 residues: CSGVMGQGNTEAFF. CDR3 in DNA: TGCAGCGGGGTCATGGGACAGGGGAACACTGAAGCTTTCTTT.

This clonotype has a single count. The rearrangement joins TRBV29-1 to TRBJ2-1, with a tentative D call TRBD1 (6 bases). This CDR3 contains 13 residues. V was cut by 5 bases and J by 2 bases, with 10 bases left in between. CDR1 is SQVTM and CDR2 is ANQGSEA in the germline V gene. As DNA, the CDR3 is TGCAGCGTTAGAGGACAGACCTACAATGAGCAGTTCTTC. This sequence encodes CSVRGQTYNEQFF.

This chain connects TRBV12-3 or TRBV12-4 to TRBJ2-3, with D tentatively TRBD2 (6 bases). Deletions cut 1 base from V and 1 base from J, with 15 bases between. This CDR3 is built from 17 residues. In DNA, the CDR3 is TGTGCCAGCAGTTTAGACCCCGGGACTGGAGGCACAGATACGCAGTATTTT. This sequence encodes CASSLDPGTGGTDTQYF.

This sequence joins TRBV15 and TRBJ2-5; D remains ambiguous. The V and J ends lost 3 bases and 5 bases respectively, with 4 bases between them. Germline V lookup: CDR1 LNHNV, CDR2 YYDKDF (reference sequence). There are 11 residues in the CDR3. CDR3 amino acids: CATSSHETQYF. The DNA of the CDR3 is TGTGCCACCAGCAGCCACGAGACCCAGTACTTC.

Here the CDR3 DNA reads TGTGCCAGCAATAGAAGCGGCCAGGGGAGGACCGGGGAGCTGTTTTTT. Amino acid sequence: CASNRSGQGRTGELFF. The chain employs TRBV6-1 and TRBJ2-2; tentatively, D is TRBD1 or TRBD2 (6 bases each). Germline V gives CDR1 MNHNS, CDR2 SASEGT. CDR3 length: 16 amino acids. V was shortened by 7 bases and J by 5 bases, with 20 bases between the two germline ends.

This clonotype has a single count. The rearrangement links TRBV11-2 to TRBJ2-5; 9 positions agree with TRBD1. J gave up 4 bases and V 5 bases, and 8 bases lay outside the gene matches. The CDR3 totals 15 residues. Germline V gene sequence: CDR1 SGHAT, CDR2 FQNNGV. The CDR3 nucleotides are TGTGCCAGCAGCCCGCGGACAGGGGATGGAGAGACCCAGTACTTC. Translating it yields CASSPRTGDGETQYF. The whole variable domain, remainder taken from reference TRBV11-2 and TRBJ2-5, is EAGVAQSPRYKIIEKRQSVAFWCNPISGHATLYWYQQILGQGPKLLIQFQNNGVVDDSQLPKDRFSAERLKGVDSTLKIQPAKLEDSAVYLCASSPRTGDGETQYFGPGTRLLVL.

V gene TRBV21-1 combines with J gene TRBJ1-3; the table's D call TRBD1 went unverified against the DNA. TRBV21-1 is termed a pseudogene. The CDR3 consists of 17 residues. CDR3 coding DNA: TGTGCCAGCAGCAACACGATGACAGGGGGCTCTGGAAACACCATATATTTT. It is translated as CASSNTMTGGSGNTIYF.

The chain joins TRBV5-1 to TRBJ2-1; the match to TRBD2 covers 7 bases. CDR3 size: 14 residues. The V gene end was trimmed by 6 bases and the J gene end by 8 bases; junction bases not matched to a gene: 11. Germline CDR1 and CDR2: SGHRS and YFSETQ. CDR3 protein: CASNIGRADHEQFF. The DNA of the CDR3 is TGCGCCAGCAATATTGGGAGGGCCGACCATGAGCAGTTCTTC.

The chain employs TRBV5-1 and TRBJ2-2; D remains unclear. This CDR3 spans 13 amino acids. Per germline, CDR1 SGHRS and CDR2 YFSETQ. Trimming cost V 4 bases and J 8 bases, with 12 bases left between them. The CDR3 nucleotides are TGCGCCAGCAGCCCAAGTGGTATTGGGGAGCTGTTTTTT. Encoded protein: CASSPSGIGELFF.

V gene TRBV4-1 combines with J gene TRBJ1-2, with D uncertain. V gave up 4 bases and J gave up 8 bases, with 20 bases separating them. The CDR3 contains 15 residues. Germline V gives CDR1 MGHRA, CDR2 YSYEKL. The CDR3 DNA is TGCGCCAGCAGCCTGCCGGACCGTCCCCCGGGCGGCTACACCTTC. Its protein product is CASSLPDRPPGGYTF.

The chain joins TRBV12-3 or TRBV12-4 to TRBJ2-7; a possible D gene is TRBD2 (6 bases). This CDR3 comprises 14 residues. The ends were cut back, 2 bases at V and 2 bases at J, with 10 bases in the middle. The CDR3 sequence is CASSLRGTTYEQYF. The CDR3 region has the DNA TGTGCCAGCAGTTTACGGGGGACCACCTACGAGCAGTACTTC.

The V gene is TRBV24-1, the J gene TRBJ1-1; D not resolved. V was pared by 4 bases and J by 5 bases, with 10 bases between. Germline CDR1 reads KGHDR; CDR2 reads SFDVKD. This CDR3 is built from 13 residues. CDR3 nucleotide sequence: TGTGCCACCAGTGACCCCCCCAGGACTGAAGCTTTCTTT. This gives the protein CATSDPPRTEAFF.

The chain couples TRBV29-1 to TRBJ2-1; unclear D gene. Germline loops: CDR1 SQVTM, CDR2 ANQGSEA. CDR3 length equals 14 residues. V shed 5 bases and J shed 4 bases, with 15 bases lying between them. The CDR3 bases are TGCAGCGTTCCCACCGTCCCCCGGTACAATGAGCAGTTCTTC. Encoded protein: CSVPTVPRYNEQFF.

The CDR3 DNA reads TGTGCCAGCAGCCCGGACGGGTATCAGCCCCAGCATTTT. Protein product: CASSPDGYQPQHF. The chain is built from TRBV7-9 and TRBJ1-5; no clear D gene. The germline V gene encodes CDR1 SEHNR and CDR2 FQNEAQ (reference sequence). The CDR3 consists of 13 residues. The V gene lost 5 bases and the J gene lost 5 bases, with 10 bases spanning the gap.